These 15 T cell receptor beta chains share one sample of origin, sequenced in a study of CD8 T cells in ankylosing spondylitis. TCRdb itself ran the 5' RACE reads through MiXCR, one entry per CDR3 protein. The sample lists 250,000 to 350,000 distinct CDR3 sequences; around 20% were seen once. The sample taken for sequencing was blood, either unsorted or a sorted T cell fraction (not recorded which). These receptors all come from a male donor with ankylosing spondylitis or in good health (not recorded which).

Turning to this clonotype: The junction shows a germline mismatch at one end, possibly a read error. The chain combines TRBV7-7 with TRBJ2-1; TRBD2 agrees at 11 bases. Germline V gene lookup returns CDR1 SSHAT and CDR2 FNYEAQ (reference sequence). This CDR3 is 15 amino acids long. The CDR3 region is CASSPTSGSYNEHFF. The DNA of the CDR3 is TGTGCCAGCAGCCCCACTAGCGGGAGTTACAATGAGCACTTCTTC.

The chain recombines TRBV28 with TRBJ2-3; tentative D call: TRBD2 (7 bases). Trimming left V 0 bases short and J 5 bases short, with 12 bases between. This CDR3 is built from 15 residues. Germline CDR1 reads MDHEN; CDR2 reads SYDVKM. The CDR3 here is CASSLWGEGEDTQYF. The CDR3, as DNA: TGTGCCAGCAGTTTATGGGGGGAGGGGGAAGATACGCAGTATTTT.

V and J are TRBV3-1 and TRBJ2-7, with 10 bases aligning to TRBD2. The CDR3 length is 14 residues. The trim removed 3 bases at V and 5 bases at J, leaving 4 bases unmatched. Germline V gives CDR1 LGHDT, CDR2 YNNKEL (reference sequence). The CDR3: CASSHGLAAHEQYV. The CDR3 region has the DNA TGTGCCAGCAGCCACGGACTAGCGGCCCACGAGCAGTACGTC.

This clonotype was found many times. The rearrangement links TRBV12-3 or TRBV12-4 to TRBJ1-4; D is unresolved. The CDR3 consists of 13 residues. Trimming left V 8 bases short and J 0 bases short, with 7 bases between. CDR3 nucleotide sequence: TGTGCCAGCGCCAAGACAACTAATGAAAAACTGTTTTTT. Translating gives CASAKTTNEKLFF.

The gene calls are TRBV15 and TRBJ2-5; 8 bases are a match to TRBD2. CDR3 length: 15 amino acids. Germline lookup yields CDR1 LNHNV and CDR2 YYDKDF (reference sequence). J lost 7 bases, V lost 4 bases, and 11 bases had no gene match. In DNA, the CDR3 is TGTGCCACCAGCACGGGTTTAGCGGGGTCGGGGACCCAGTACTTC. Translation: CATSTGLAGSGTQYF.

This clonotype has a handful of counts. CDR3 loop: CASSYRQGYEQYV. In DNA, the CDR3 is TGTGCCAGCAGTTATAGACAGGGGTACGAGCAGTACGTC. V and J are TRBV6-5 and TRBJ2-7, with 8 positions matching TRBD1. Germline-derived CDR1 and CDR2 are MNHEY and SVGAGI. The junction had 2 bases not matched to a gene; V was cut back by 3 bases and J by 4 bases. The CDR3 spans 13 residues.

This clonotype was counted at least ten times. The CDR3 region is CASSQLDLQETQYF. The CDR3 region has the DNA TGCGCCAGCAGCCAGTTAGACTTACAAGAGACCCAGTACTTC. J is TRBJ2-5 and V is TRBV4-1; D is undetermined. This CDR3 spans 14 amino acids. V lost 3 bases, J lost 2 bases, and 10 bases lay in between. Germline values: CDR1 MGHRA, CDR2 YSYEKL.

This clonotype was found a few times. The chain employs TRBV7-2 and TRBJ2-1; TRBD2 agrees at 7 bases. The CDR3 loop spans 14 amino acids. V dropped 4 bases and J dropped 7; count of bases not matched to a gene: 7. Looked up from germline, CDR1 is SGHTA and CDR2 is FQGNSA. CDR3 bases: TGTGCCAGCAGCTCTTTAACCGGGAGGAATGAGCAGTTCTTC. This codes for CASSSLTGRNEQFF.

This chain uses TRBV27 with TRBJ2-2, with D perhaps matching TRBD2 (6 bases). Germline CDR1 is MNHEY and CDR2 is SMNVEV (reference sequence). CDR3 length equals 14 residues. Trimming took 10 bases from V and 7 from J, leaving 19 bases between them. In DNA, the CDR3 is TGTGCCACTACCCTGGGCCACGGGGGCGGGGAGCTGTTTTTT. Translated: CATTLGHGGGELFF.

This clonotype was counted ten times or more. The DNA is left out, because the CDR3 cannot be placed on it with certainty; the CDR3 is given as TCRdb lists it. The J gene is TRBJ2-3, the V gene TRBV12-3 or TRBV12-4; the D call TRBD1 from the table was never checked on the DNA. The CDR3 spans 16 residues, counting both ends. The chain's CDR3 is CASLFGSGAYTDTQYF.

The CDR3 DNA is TGCGCCAGCAGCTTGTGGGGTCTCACAGATACGCAGTATTTT. It translates to CASSLWGLTDTQYF. The gene calls are TRBV5-1 and TRBJ2-3; D call uncertain. Germline lookup yields CDR1 SGHRS and CDR2 YFSETQ. The CDR3 length is 14 residues. Trimming took 1 base from V and 2 from J, leaving 8 bases between them.

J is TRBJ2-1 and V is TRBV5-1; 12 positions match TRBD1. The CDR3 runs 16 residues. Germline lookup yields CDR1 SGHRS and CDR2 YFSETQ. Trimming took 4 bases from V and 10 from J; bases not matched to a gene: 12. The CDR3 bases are TGCGCCAGCAGCCCAGCCCGCCGGGACAGGGGGCAGGAGCAGTTCTTC. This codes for CASSPARRDRGQEQFF. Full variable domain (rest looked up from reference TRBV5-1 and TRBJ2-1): KAGVTQTPRYLIKTRGQQVTLSCSPISGHRSVSWYQQTPGQGLQFLFEYFSETQRNKGNFPGRFSGRQFSNSRSEMNVSTLELGDSALYLCASSPARRDRGQEQFFGPGTRLTVL.

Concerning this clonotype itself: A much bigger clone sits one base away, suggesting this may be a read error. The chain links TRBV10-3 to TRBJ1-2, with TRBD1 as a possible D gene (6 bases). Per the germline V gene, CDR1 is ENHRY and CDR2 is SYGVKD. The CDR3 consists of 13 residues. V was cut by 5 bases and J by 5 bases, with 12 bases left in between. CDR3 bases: TGTGCCATCAGTCCAGACAGGCATTATGGCTACACCTTC. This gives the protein CAISPDRHYGYTF.

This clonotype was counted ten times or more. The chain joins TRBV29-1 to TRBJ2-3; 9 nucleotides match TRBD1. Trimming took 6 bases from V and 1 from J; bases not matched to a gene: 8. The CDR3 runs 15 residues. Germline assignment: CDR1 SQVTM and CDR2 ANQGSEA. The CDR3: CSVEIGTGRTDTQYF. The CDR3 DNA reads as TGCAGCGTGGAAATTGGGACAGGGCGCACAGATACGCAGTATTTT.

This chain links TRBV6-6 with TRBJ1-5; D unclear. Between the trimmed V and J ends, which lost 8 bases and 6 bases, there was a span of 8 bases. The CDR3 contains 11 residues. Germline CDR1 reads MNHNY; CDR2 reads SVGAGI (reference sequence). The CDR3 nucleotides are TGTGCCAGCGGAGCGGGTCAGCCCCAGCATTTT. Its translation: CASGAGQPQHF.